The following is a T cell receptor beta chain sequence with its context. The entry originates in a study of shared clonotypes between healthy human individuals. Clones were sequenced by immunoSEQ multiplex PCR, and TCRdb holds only the in-frame ones, with some missing. The sample has 2 million to 2.5 million clones, about nine tenths seen once. Sample: naive CD4+ T cells from PBMCs. The subset here: CD45RA+ positively selected. The source of this sequence is a man aged 18 to 30 in good health. Some clones in this sample may be carry-over from other donors' samples.

CDR3 protein: CASSLGLNSYNEQFF. The CDR3 bases are TGTGCCAGCAGTTTAGGGCTGAACTCCTACAATGAGCAGTTCTTC. V is TRBV27 and J is TRBJ2-1; D is ambiguous. The CDR3 spans 15 residues. Trimming took 2 bases from V and 0 from J, leaving 8 bases between them. Germline values: CDR1 MNHEY, CDR2 SMNVEV (reference sequence).